Included here is one TCR beta chain sequence, with context. This sample is part of a study of blood T cell repertoires in COVID-19. Overall study context: Acute and convalescent COVID-19 specimens originated in the United States, Italy and Spain. T cells, B-cell-depleted T cells, or PBMCs provided the cDNA or gDNA that served as material.

How the authors handled the data: Amplification from reference gene primers served as the basis for estimated nucleated cell counts. Method: immunoSEQ multiplex PCR; TCRdb's copy keeps in-frame clones and lacks some. The V and J calls and clone size were taken over from that table, and D and trimming were inferred from the DNA. This repertoire shows 30,000 or so clones, less than 95% found once; its top ten account for more than 0.8%. V lost 1 base and J lost 8, with 16 bases in between. This CDR3 has 15 residues. The germline gives CDR1 SGHNT, CDR2 YYREEE (reference sequence). The specimen sequenced was peripheral blood. V and J are TRBV5-4 and TRBJ2-1, with D perhaps TRBD2 (5 bases). This clonotype was obtained from a man in his sixties or seventies with active or convalescent COVID-19. CDR3 nucleotides: TGTGCCAGCAGCTTGATGGGCGGGTCACGGGATGAGCAGTTCTTC. Residues: CASSLMGGSRDEQFF.